The rows below give T cell receptor beta chains drawn from one sample of a study of control samples from healthy donors and cancer patients. Sequencing was performed with immunoSEQ multiplex PCR; in TCRdb, only in-frame clones are kept and a portion is missing. The sample lists some 130,000 clones; 92% were seen once. The specimen was blood. The receptors were gathered from a man aged 30-40 years in good health. CDR3s include the opening cysteine and the closing phenylalanine or tryptophan. The order of the fields is V gene, CDR3 protein.

TRBV5-6	CASSLAGLGNTIYF
TRBV28	CASRPRSAGANVLTF
TRBV27	CASSPQGFPYEQYF
TRBV7-9	CASSFSGIGSEQYF
TRBV7-2	CASSAITSSTDTQYF
TRBV7-9	CAANRGQNNEQFF
TRBV3-1/TRBV3-2	CASSQGLAGGPSNEQFF
TRBV3-1/TRBV3-2	CASSQWGQYNEQFF
TRBV6-5	CASSYKGQYMNTEAFF
TRBV6-6	CASSPWGGNQPQHF
TRBV29-1	CSVEPTRDTHGYTF
TRBV9	CASSVTTWQAGELFF
TRBV5-6	CASRPSGPSYNEQFF
TRBV28	CASRDQGQGNQPQHF
TRBV15	CATSRDPGGVNSPLHF
TRBV7-2	CASSLVANYGYTF
TRBV5-1	CASSLVTGVYGYTF
TRBV29-1	CSVVRFSGGNYGYTF
TRBV9	CASSVGASSVTGELFF
TRBV4-2	CASSQEVKNIQYF
TRBV23-1	CASSHELDHYTQYF
TRBV5-1	CASSSGQGTNTEAFF
TRBV5-4	CASSLGVELTYEQYF
TRBV5-6	CASSFRRKNTEAFF
TRBV13	CASSPRYSTDTQYF
TRBV28	CASSLRSGDAFF
TRBV5-6	CASRYRGSGANVLTF